The subject of this entry is one T cell receptor beta chain. As yet, its antigen is unknown. The PCR employed 60 Vbeta primers together with 13 Jbeta primers. Here immunoSEQ multiplex PCR was the method, and the copy in TCRdb shows in-frame clones only, minus some. Of under 95,000 clones in the sample, around 80% are singletons; the top ten hold about 1.1%. The data stem from a study of cytomegalovirus exposure and HLA in healthy donors. General study results and limits: As was reported, the HLA-A and HLA-B alleles of most subjects were accurately predicted from TCR beta sequences. Among the most significant clusters, several appeared linked to common viral pathogens in a later analysis. Near-uniform donor sequencing depth was presumed by presence/absence analyses. Specific recognition of CMV antigens was confirmed in vitro for three chains (all CMV-associated).

The trim removed 4 bases at V and 4 bases at J, leaving 3 bases unmatched. Germline V gene lookup returns CDR1 LGHNA and CDR2 YSLEER. This CDR3 comprises 13 residues. The sequencing sample was made of PBMCs. The chain joins TRBV4-3 to TRBJ1-2, with TRBD1 matching 7 bases. The sequence was collected from a male donor in good health and CMV-seronegative. The CDR3 DNA follows: TGCGCCAGCAGCCGTACAGGGGCCTATGGCTACACCTTC. Amino acids: CASSRTGAYGYTF.